These T cell receptor beta chains were read from a single sample in a study of vaccination effects on CD4 cells after COVID-19. Profiled with immunoSEQ multiplex PCR; TCRdb holds only in-frame clones, not every one. The sample has 40,000 to 50,000 clones; roughly two thirds are singletons. These receptors are not linked to any known antigen. The specimen comprised CD4+ T cells from PBMCs cultured with a peptide pool, sampled before COVID-19 vaccination. These receptors came from a human donor who had a prior SARS-CoV-2 infection. Each CDR3 is given with its conserved first and last residue. The D gene is left open where the match is weak. Not all rows give a size; the values are once, few, many and, for expanded clones, a class.

CDR3 DNA,CDR3 protein,clone size,J gene,V gene,CDR3 length,D gene
TGTGCAGGCCGGGACAGGGGGTGGAGTGGGGCCAACGTCCTGACTTTC,CAGRDRGWSGANVLTF,-,TRBJ2-6,TRBV19,16,TRBD1
TGTGCCAGCAGCAGGGGCTCTCCGACAGGGCGAAGCTACGAGCAGTACTTC,CASSRGSPTGRSYEQYF,-,TRBJ2-7,TRBV21-1,17,-
TGTGCCACCACGAGGGGGACAATTGAAAAACTGTTTTTT,CATTRGTIEKLFF,-,TRBJ1-4,TRBV15,13,-
TGTGCCAGCACCCCTCAGGGGTTAGATACGCAGTATTTT,CASTPQGLDTQYF,-,TRBJ2-3,TRBV6-5,13,-
TGTGCCAGCAGCTTGAAAACAACAGGGGGAGAGACCCAGTACTTC,CASSLKTTGGETQYF,-,TRBJ2-5,TRBV5-4,15,TRBD1
TGTGCCAGCAGCGCCATTGATAGGGAGCTGTTTTTT,CASSAIDRELFF,once,TRBJ2-2,TRBV9,12,-
TGCGCCAGCAGCCAAATTGATTTCTGGAGGGGACGGGACAGTAGGATGAACACTGAAGCTTTCTTT,CASSQIDFWRGRDSRMNTEAFF,-,TRBJ1-1,TRBV4-1,22,TRBD1
TGTGCCAGCAGCTTCGGCCCGGCGCAGTATTTT,CASSFGPAQYF,-,TRBJ2-3,TRBV11-3,11,-
TGCGCCAGCAGCTTGGGGCCCGGGACGGTTGGAAACACCATATATTTT,CASSLGPGTVGNTIYF,few,TRBJ1-3,TRBV5-1,16,-
TGTGCCAGCAGCGCGGCAGGGGGGGAGACCCAGTACTTC,CASSAAGGETQYF,-,TRBJ2-5,TRBV9,13,-
TGTGCCAATAGGGAGAACACTGAAGCTTTCTTT,CANRENTEAFF,-,TRBJ1-1,TRBV2,11,-
TGTGCCACCAGTGATTTAGGGCGGGACTCCTACAATGAGCAGTTCTTC,CATSDLGRDSYNEQFF,-,TRBJ2-1,TRBV24-1,16,-
TGTGCCAGCACGGAGGGGGGCCGGCATAATGAGCAGTTCTTC,CASTEGGRHNEQFF,-,TRBJ2-1,TRBV28,14,-
TGTGCCAGCAGCCCAAGGGGGGGGCTTGACGAGCAGTACTTC,CASSPRGGLDEQYF,-,TRBJ2-7,TRBV5-4,14,-
TGTGCCAGCAGCCAAGAATTGTCCAATCAGCCCCAGCATTTT,CASSQELSNQPQHF,-,TRBJ1-5,TRBV4-2,14,-
TGTGCCAGCAGTTCCCTCGGTCAGGGGAGTCAGCCCCAGCATTTT,CASSSLGQGSQPQHF,-,TRBJ1-5,TRBV27,15,-
TGTGCCAGCAGCTCCAGGGGTAGGAACACTGAAGCTTTCTTT,CASSSRGRNTEAFF,-,TRBJ1-1,TRBV7-9,14,-
TGTGCCAGCAGTCCCGTTCAAAAATTGAACACTGAAGCTTTCTTT,CASSPVQKLNTEAFF,-,TRBJ1-1,TRBV6-6,15,-
TGTGCCAGCAAATATTCCTACAATGAGCAGTTCTTC,CASKYSYNEQFF,-,TRBJ2-1,TRBV12-3/TRBV12-4,12,-
TGCGCCAGCAGCACAACAAGCGGGGGTTTTTCCTACGAGCAGTACTTC,CASSTTSGGFSYEQYF,-,TRBJ2-7,TRBV5-1,16,TRBD2
TGTGCCAGCAGCCGCGGTCCGGACTACGAGCAGTACTTC,CASSRGPDYEQYF,few,TRBJ2-7,TRBV5-6,13,-
TGCGCCAGCAGCCAAGCGTATGACAGGGCTGCTCCCTACGAGCAGTACTTC,CASSQAYDRAAPYEQYF,-,TRBJ2-7,TRBV4-1,17,TRBD1
TGTGCCAGCAGCTTATCCCGGGGGGAGAACACCATATATTTT,CASSLSRGENTIYF,few,TRBJ1-3,TRBV7-2,14,-
TGCGCCAGCAAGAGCCGACGCCAAGAGACCCAGTACTTC,CASKSRRQETQYF,once,TRBJ2-5,TRBV5-1,13,-
TGTGCCAGCAGCCAAGACCGCGGAGACAGCGGGAGTTCGCAGTTCTTC,CASSQDRGDSGSSQFF,few,TRBJ2-1,TRBV3-1/TRBV3-2,16,TRBD2
TGTGCCAGCAGCTTGGTGGGGACAGGTTCACCCCTCCACTTT,CASSLVGTGSPLHF,few,TRBJ1-6,TRBV5-6,14,TRBD1
TGTGCCACCAGTGAGACCGGGACAGGACGTTCCGGGGAGCTGTTTTTT,CATSETGTGRSGELFF,-,TRBJ2-2,TRBV24-1,16,TRBD1
TGTGCCATCACGGGAACGGGGCGGGAAGCTTTCTTT,CAITGTGREAFF,-,TRBJ1-1,TRBV10-3,12,-
TGTGCCAGCAGCTGGGCAGCGGGAGCGCAAGCAGATACGCAGTATTTT,CASSWAAGAQADTQYF,-,TRBJ2-3,TRBV5-4,16,TRBD2
TGTGCCGCTAGTAGATCACCAGAGGTGGGGGGCTACACCTTC,CAASRSPEVGGYTF,-,TRBJ1-2,TRBV6-5,14,-
TGCGCCAGCAGCCAACCCAGGGCTAATAAGGGTACGACAGATACGCAGTATTTT,CASSQPRANKGTTDTQYF,once,TRBJ2-3,TRBV4-1,18,-